This TCR beta chain originates from a study of CD8+ T cells in alopecia areata. Across the whole study: Patients took tofacitinib for 6 to 18 months, followed by 6 drug-free months. Notes on the study in general: There were also resident alphabeta T cells of normal skin sequenced in scalp samples. An increase in clonality over normal scalp was evident in lesional scalp, especially alopecia totalis/universalis.

PBMCs were stained for CD3, CD4 and CD8, and CD4+ and CD8+ T cells were sorted. This clone was counted only a few times. What it binds is unknown. V shed 8 bases and J 2 bases; nucleotides not matched to a gene: 6. This CDR3 is 13 amino acids long. Per germline, CDR1 MNHEY and CDR2 SVGAGI. RNA extraction was followed by reverse transcription into cDNA, which acted as the sequencing template. The repertoire was sequenced with immunoSEQ multiplex PCR; TCRdb's copy has only in-frame clones and lacks some. The sample has 140,000 to 150,000 clones, approximately 45% seen once. This TCR derives from a human donor with alopecia areata. This sequence joins TRBV6-5 and TRBJ2-7, with 7 bases fitting TRBD1. The material sequenced was CD4+ T cells sorted from blood. The CDR3 reads CASWDSSTYEQYF. CDR3 sequence (DNA): TGTGCCAGCTGGGACAGCAGTACCTACGAGCAGTACTTC.